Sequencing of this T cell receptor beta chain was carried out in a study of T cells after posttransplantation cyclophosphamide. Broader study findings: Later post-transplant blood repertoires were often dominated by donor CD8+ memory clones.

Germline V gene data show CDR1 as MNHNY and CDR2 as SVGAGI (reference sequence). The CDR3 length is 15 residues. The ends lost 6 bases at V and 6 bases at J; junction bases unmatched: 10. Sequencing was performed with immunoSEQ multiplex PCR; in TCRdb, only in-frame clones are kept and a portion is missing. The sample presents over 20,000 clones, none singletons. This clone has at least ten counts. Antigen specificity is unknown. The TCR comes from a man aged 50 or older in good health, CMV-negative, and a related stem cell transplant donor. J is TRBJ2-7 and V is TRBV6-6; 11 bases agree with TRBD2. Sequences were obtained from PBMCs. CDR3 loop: CASSQNPSGRTEQYF. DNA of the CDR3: TGTGCCAGCAGCCAGAATCCTAGCGGGAGGACCGAGCAGTACTTC.